This TCR beta chain derives from a study of blood T cells in healthy people across ages. Primed by a sample-barcoded 5' primer and a J-beta primer mix, a second PCR proceeded for about 6 to 12 cycles. TCRdb reanalysed the 5' RACE reads using MiXCR and keeps one entry per CDR3 protein. The sample consists of 700,000 to 1,000,000 distinct CDR3 sequences, under 45% of them appearing once. CDR3 size: 15 residues. With V trimmed by 5 bases and J by 9 bases, 15 bases remained unmatched. In germline, CDR1 is DFQATT, CDR2 SNEGSKA (reference sequence). The TCR originated in a man aged 55 to 69 in good health. The source material was blood. The chain has TRBV20-1 and TRBJ2-1; 8 nucleotides match TRBD2. The CDR3 coding sequence is TGCAGTGCTGACCATGTAGCGGGGAGGCAAGGTGAGCAGTTCTTC. This codes for CSADHVAGRQGEQFF.